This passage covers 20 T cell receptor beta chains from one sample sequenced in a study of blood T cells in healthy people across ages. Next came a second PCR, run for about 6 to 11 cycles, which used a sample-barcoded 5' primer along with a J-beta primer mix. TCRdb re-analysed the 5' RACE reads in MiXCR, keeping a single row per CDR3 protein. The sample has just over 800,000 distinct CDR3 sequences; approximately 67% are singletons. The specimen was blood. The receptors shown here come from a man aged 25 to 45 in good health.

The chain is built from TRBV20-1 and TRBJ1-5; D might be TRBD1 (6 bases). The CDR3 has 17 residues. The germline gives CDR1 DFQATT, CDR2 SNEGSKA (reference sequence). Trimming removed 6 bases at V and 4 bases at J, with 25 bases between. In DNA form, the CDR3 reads TGCAGTGCCTCAGTCGGGGGCAAAACCATGGGAAATCAGCCCCAGCATTTT. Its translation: CSASVGGKTMGNQPQHF.

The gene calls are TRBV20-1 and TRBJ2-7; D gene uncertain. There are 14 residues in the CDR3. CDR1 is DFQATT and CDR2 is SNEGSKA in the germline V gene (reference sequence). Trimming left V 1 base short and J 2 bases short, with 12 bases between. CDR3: CSARVQNLAYEQYF. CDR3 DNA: TGCAGTGCTAGAGTCCAGAACCTCGCCTACGAGCAGTACTTC.

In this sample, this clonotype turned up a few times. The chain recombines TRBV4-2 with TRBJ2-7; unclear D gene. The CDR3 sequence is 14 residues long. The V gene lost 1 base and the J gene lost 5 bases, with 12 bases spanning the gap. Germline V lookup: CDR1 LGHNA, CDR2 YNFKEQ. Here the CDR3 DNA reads TGTGCCAGCAGCCAAGCGGGTCTCACGGACGAGCAGTACTTC. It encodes CASSQAGLTDEQYF.

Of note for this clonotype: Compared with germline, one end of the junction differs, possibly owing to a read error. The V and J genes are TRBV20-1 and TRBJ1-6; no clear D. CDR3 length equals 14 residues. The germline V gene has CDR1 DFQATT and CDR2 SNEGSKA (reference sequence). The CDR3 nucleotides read TGCAGTGCTGGAGATATCGGTGGAGGATCACCCCTCCACTTT. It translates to CSAGDIGGGSPLHF.

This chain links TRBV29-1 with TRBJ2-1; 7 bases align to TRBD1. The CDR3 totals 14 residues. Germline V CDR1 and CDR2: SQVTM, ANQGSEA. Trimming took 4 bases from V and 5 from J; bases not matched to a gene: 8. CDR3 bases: TGCAGCGTTGCAGGGGGTAGGGCGGACAATGAGCAGTTCTTC. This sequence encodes CSVAGGRADNEQFF.

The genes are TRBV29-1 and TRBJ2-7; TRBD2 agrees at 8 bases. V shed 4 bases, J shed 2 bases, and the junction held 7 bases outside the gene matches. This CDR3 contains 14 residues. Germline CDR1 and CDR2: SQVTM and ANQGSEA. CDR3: CSVAPSGLAYEQYF. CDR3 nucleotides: TGCAGCGTTGCTCCTAGCGGGTTAGCCTACGAGCAGTACTTC.

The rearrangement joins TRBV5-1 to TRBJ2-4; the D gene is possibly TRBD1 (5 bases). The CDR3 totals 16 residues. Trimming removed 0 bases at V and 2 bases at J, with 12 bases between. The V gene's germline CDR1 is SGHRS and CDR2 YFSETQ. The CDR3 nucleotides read TGCGCCAGCAGCTTGGTATCAGGGATATCCAAAAACATTCAGTACTTC. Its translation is CASSLVSGISKNIQYF.

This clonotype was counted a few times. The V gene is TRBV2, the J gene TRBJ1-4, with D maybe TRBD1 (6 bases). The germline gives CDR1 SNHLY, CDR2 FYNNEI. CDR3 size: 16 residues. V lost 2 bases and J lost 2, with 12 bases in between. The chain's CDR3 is CASSERGGETNEKLFF. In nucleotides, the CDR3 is TGTGCCAGCAGTGAACGCGGGGGCGAGACTAATGAAAAACTGTTTTTT.

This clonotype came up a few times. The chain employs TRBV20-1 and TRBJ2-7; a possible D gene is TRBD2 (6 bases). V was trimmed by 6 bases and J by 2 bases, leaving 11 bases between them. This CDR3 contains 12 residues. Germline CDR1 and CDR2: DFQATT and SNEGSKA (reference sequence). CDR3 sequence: CSASSVAYEQYF. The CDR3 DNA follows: TGCAGTGCGTCTAGCGTGGCCTACGAGCAGTACTTC.

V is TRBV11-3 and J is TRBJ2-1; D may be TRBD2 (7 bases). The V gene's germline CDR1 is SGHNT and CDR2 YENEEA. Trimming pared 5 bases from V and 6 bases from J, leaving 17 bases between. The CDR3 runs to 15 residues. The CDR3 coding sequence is TGTGCCAGCAGCCTTAATGAGGGGGGGCGCAATGAGCAGTTCTTC. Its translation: CASSLNEGGRNEQFF.

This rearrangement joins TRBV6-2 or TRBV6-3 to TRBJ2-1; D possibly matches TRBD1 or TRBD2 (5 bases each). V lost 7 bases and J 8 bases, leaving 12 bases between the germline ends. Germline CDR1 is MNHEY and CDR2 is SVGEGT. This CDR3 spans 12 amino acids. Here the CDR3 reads CASIRRGHEQFF. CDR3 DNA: TGTGCCAGCATCCGAAGGGGACATGAGCAGTTCTTC.

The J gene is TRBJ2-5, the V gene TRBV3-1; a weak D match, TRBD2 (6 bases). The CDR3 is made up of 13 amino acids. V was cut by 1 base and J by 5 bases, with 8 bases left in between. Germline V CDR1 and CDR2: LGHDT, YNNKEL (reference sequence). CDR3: CASSQGRVETQYF. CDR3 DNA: TGTGCCAGCAGCCAAGGGAGGGTCGAGACCCAGTACTTC.

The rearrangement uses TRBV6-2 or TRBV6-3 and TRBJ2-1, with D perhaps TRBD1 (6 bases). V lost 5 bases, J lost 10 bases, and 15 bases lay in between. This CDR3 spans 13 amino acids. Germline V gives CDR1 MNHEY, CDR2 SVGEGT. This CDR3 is CASSPGQKGEQFF. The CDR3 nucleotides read TGTGCCAGCAGTCCGGGACAAAAAGGGGAGCAGTTCTTC.

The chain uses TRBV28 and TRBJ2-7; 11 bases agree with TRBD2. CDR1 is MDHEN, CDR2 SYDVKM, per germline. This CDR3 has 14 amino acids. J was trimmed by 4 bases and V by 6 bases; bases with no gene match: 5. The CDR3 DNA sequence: TGTGCCAGCAGGGCTAGCGGGGGGAAGTACGAGCAGTACTTC. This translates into CASRASGGKYEQYF.

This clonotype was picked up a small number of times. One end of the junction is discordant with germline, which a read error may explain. CDR3 sequence reads: CASSQPGLPSGANVLTF. The CDR3, as DNA: TGTGCCAGCAGCCAGCCCGGACTGCCCTCTGGGGCCAACGTCCTGACTTTT. The rearrangement uses TRBV3-1 and TRBJ2-6; D may correspond to TRBD1 or TRBD2 (5 bases each). Looked up from germline, CDR1 is LGHDT and CDR2 is YNNKEL (reference sequence). The length of the CDR3 is 17 residues.

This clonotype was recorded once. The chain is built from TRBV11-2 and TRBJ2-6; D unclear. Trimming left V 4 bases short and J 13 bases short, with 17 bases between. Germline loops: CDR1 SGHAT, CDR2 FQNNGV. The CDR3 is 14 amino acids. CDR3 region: CASSWRTQAWVLTF. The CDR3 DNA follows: TGTGCCAGCAGCTGGCGGACCCAGGCTTGGGTCCTGACTTTC.

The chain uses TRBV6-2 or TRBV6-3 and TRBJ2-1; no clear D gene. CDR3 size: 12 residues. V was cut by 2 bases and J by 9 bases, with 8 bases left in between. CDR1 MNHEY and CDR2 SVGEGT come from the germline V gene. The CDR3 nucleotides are TGTGCCAGCAGTTACGAAGGATTTGAGCAGTTCTTC. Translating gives CASSYEGFEQFF.

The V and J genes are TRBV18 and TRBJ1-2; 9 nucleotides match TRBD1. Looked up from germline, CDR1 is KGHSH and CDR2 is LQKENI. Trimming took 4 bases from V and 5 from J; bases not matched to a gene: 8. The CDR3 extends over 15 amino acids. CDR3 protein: CASSQSPGTGYGYTF. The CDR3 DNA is TGTGCCAGCTCACAAAGTCCCGGGACAGGGTATGGCTACACCTTC.

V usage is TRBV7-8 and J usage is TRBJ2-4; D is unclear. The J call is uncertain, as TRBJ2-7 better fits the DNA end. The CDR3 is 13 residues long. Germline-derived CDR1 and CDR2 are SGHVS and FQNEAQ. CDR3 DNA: TGTGCCAGCAGCTTACTTAGCTTGCACGAGCAGTACTTC. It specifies CASSLLSLHEQYF.

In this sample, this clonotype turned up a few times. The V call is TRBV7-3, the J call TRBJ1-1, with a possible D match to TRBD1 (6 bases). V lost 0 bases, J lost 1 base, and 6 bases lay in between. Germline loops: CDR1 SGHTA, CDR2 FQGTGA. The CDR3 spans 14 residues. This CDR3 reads CASSLTTGNTEAFF. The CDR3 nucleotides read TGTGCCAGCAGCTTAACGACAGGGAACACTGAAGCTTTCTTT. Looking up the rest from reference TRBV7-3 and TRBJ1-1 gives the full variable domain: GAGVSQTPSNKVTEKGKYVELRCDPISGHTALYWYRQSLGQGPEFLIYFQGTGAADDSGLPNDRFFAVRPEGSVSTLKIQRTERGDSAVYLCASSLTTGNTEAFFGQGTRLTVV.